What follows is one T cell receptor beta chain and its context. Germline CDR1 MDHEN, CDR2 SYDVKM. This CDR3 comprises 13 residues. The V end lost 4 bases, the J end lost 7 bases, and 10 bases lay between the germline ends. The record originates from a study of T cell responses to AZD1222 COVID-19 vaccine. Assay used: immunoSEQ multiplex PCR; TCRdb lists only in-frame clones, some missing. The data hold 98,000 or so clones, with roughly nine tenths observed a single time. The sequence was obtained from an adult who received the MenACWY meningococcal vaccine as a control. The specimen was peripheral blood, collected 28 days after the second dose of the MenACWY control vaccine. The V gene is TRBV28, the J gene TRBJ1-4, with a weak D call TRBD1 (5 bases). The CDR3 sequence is CASSSGTAEKLFF. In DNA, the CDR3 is TGTGCCAGCAGTTCTGGGACGGCTGAAAAACTGTTTTTT.